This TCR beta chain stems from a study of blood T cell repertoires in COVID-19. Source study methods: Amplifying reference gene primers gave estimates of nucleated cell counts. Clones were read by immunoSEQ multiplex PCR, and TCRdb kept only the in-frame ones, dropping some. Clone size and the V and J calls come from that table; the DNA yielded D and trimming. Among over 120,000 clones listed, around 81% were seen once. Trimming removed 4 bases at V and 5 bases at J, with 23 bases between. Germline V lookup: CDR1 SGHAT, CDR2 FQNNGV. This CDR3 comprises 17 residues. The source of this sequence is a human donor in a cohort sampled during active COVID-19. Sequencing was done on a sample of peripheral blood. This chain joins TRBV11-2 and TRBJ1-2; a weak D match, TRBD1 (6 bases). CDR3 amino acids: CASSSQEGGKELYGYTF. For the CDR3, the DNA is TGTGCCAGCAGCTCCCAGGAGGGGGGGAAAGAACTATATGGCTACACCTTC.